The sequence of this T cell receptor beta chain was determined in a study of T cells in Graves' hyperthyroidism and ophthalmopathy. In the study overall: Specimen type is peripheral blood, collected at initial diagnosis prior to any treatment. Study-level points and caveats: Through a model of 13 V-J features, ophthalmopathy was separated from stable hyperthyroidism.

Each patient was aged 18 to 65 and had newly diagnosed hyperthyroidism of under 2 months' duration. This clonotype has ten or more counts. What it recognizes is unknown. The CDR3 runs 16 residues. The germline CDR1 and CDR2 sequences are SGHDN and FVKESK. The V and J ends lost 4 bases and 2 bases respectively, with 15 bases between them. Amplified TCR beta CDR3 regions derived from RNA transcripts. RT-PCR in the first round (using the HTBI primer set) targeted the TCR CDR3. From the multiplex PCR reads, TCRdb called clonotypes with MiXCR, one entry per CDR3 protein. The table has 750,000 to 950,000 distinct CDR3 sequences, around 39% seen once.

This chain links TRBV14 with TRBJ1-5; D possibly corresponds to TRBD1 (5 bases). The source is a man between 18 and 35 years old with Graves' hyperthyroidism. The specimen was blood. CDR3 amino acids: CASSPTRASGNQPQHF. CDR3 sequence (DNA): TGTGCCAGCAGCCCGACCAGGGCGAGCGGCAATCAGCCCCAGCATTTT.